Each of the 9 T cell receptor beta chains below was sequenced from the same sample in a study of cytomegalovirus exposure and HLA in healthy donors. PCR involved 60 Vbeta and 13 Jbeta primers. The table came from immunoSEQ multiplex PCR; TCRdb's copy has only in-frame clones and leaves some out. This sample has more than 75,000 clones, with around 80% found just once. Sequencing input: PBMCs. The receptors derive from a man aged 30 to 45 in good health and CMV-seronegative.

The chain links TRBV9 to TRBJ1-3; D call uncertain. The CDR3 has 16 residues. Trimming shortened V by 0 bases and J by 1 base, and 11 bases separated the two germline ends. CDR1 is SGDLS, CDR2 YYNGEE, per germline. DNA for the CDR3: TGTGCCAGCAGCGTAGCTTTGGGCAGATCTGGAAACACCATATATTTT. This codes for CASSVALGRSGNTIYF.

The V call is TRBV4-1, the J call TRBJ1-2, with 9 bases matching TRBD1. With V trimmed by 5 bases and J by 1 base, 5 bases remained unmatched. Germline assignment: CDR1 MGHRA and CDR2 YSYEKL. There are 15 residues in the CDR3. The CDR3 DNA follows: TGCGCCAGCAGCTTGCCGGGACAGGGTAACTATGGCTACACCTTC. Residues: CASSLPGQGNYGYTF.

This chain links TRBV6-1 with TRBJ2-3; the match to TRBD2 covers 9 bases. Per germline, CDR1 MNHNS and CDR2 SASEGT. J lost 3 bases, V lost 6 bases, and 7 bases had no gene match. CDR3 length: 15 amino acids. CDR3 nucleotide sequence: TGTGCCAGCAGATCCGGGACTAGCAGGACAGATACGCAGTATTTT. Its protein product is CASRSGTSRTDTQYF.

The chain employs TRBV15 and TRBJ1-5, with 10 positions matching TRBD1. There are 17 residues in the CDR3. V trimming: 1 base; J trimming: 0 bases; junction bases outside the gene matches: 3. CDR1 is LNHNV and CDR2 is YYDKDF in the germline V gene (reference sequence). CDR3 coding DNA: TGTGCCACCAGCAGAGGGGACAGGGGTTATAGCAATCAGCCCCAGCATTTT. Protein sequence: CATSRGDRGYSNQPQHF.

The chain joins TRBV27 to TRBJ2-3; D is uncertain. Germline loops: CDR1 MNHEY, CDR2 SMNVEV (reference sequence). The CDR3 loop spans 12 amino acids. V was pared by 8 bases and J by 2 bases, with 8 bases between. The CDR3 loop is CASGRITDTQYF. The CDR3 DNA reads as TGTGCCAGCGGCCGCATCACAGATACGCAGTATTTT.

V is TRBV27 and J is TRBJ1-2; TRBD1 matches at 7 bases. The CDR3 has 13 amino acids. Germline trimming cut 5 bases from V and 7 bases from J; bases unmatched to any gene: 7. Germline values: CDR1 MNHEY, CDR2 SMNVEV (reference sequence). In DNA, the CDR3 is TGTGCCAGCAGTCCCCGACAGGGCCCTGGCTACACCTTC. Amino acids: CASSPRQGPGYTF.

This chain connects TRBV5-4 to TRBJ2-2, with a weak D call TRBD2 (6 bases). Germline V CDR1 and CDR2: SGHNT, YYREEE (reference sequence). CDR3 length equals 15 residues. V was trimmed by 0 bases and J by 1 base, leaving 7 bases between them. The DNA for the CDR3 is TGTGCCAGCAGCTTGGCCGGGAGGAACACCGGGGAGCTGTTTTTT. Protein: CASSLAGRNTGELFF.

This clone came up once. The rearrangement links TRBV19 to TRBJ1-2, with TRBD1 matching 9 bases. The CDR3 spans 13 residues. Germline CDR1 LNHDA, CDR2 SQIVND (reference sequence). After removal of 6 bases from V and 7 bases from J, the junction contained 6 bases not matched to a gene. CDR3 nucleotides: TGTGCCAGTAGGAATACAGGGGGCGGTGGCTACACCTTC. Protein sequence: CASRNTGGGGYTF.

The V and J genes are TRBV6-1 and TRBJ2-7; no firm D call. Germline values: CDR1 MNHNS, CDR2 SASEGT. The ends were cut back, 2 bases at V and 2 bases at J, with 4 bases in the middle. This CDR3 contains 12 residues. The CDR3 reads CASSEQTYEQYF. The DNA of the CDR3 is TGTGCCAGCAGTGAACAGACCTACGAGCAGTACTTC.